A single sample gave rise to the 24 T cell receptor beta chains below, sequenced in a study of T cells in Graves' hyperthyroidism and ophthalmopathy. Regions amplified from RNA transcripts were the TCR beta CDR3 regions. First-round RT-PCR with HTBI primers amplified the TCR CDR3 region. Via MiXCR, TCRdb re-called the multiplex PCR reads, giving one row per CDR3 protein. The sample comprises 550,000 to 650,000 distinct CDR3 sequences, approximately 15% of which are singletons, and under 7% rests with the top ten. Sequencing used blood. All receptors come from a woman in her 30s with Graves' hyperthyroidism that later progressed to Graves' ophthalmopathy.

Note on this clonotype: At one boundary the junction diverges from the germline segment, which might be a read error. The chain recombines TRBV19 with TRBJ2-2, with a weak D call TRBD1 (6 bases). Germline loops: CDR1 LNHDA, CDR2 SQIVND (reference sequence). The length of the CDR3 is 15 residues. This CDR3 is CASSPTNRDTGELLF. DNA for the CDR3: TGTGCCAGTAGCCCGACTAATCGGGACACCGGGGAGCTGCTTTTT.

This clonotype showed up many times. The V call is TRBV12-3 or TRBV12-4, the J call TRBJ2-7; D call uncertain. The CDR3 is made up of 12 amino acids. Trimming removed 6 bases at V and 2 bases at J, with 8 bases between. CDR3 nucleotides: TGTGCCAGCAGCCACAACACCTACGAGCAGTACTTC. Translating it yields CASSHNTYEQYF.

The chain employs TRBV2 and TRBJ2-5; 11 bases line up with TRBD2. V shed 4 bases and J 1 base; nucleotides not matched to a gene: 5. Looked up from germline, CDR1 is SNHLY and CDR2 is FYNNEI. CDR3 length: 16 residues. The CDR3 protein is CASSGLAGPFQETQYF. Here the CDR3 DNA reads TGTGCCAGCAGTGGACTAGCGGGACCTTTCCAAGAGACCCAGTACTTC. The full variable domain, its missing parts supplied by reference TRBV2 and TRBJ2-5, is EPEVTQTPSHQVTQMGQEVILRCVPISNHLYFYWYRQILGQKVEFLVSFYNNEISEKSEIFDDQFSVERPDGSNFTLKIRSTKLEDSAMYFCASSGLAGPFQETQYFGPGTRLLVL.

The chain employs TRBV25-1 and TRBJ1-2; D remains unclear. V lost 4 bases and J 8 bases, leaving 11 bases between the germline ends. From germline, CDR1 is MGHDK and CDR2 SYGVNS. The CDR3 loop spans 12 amino acids. The CDR3 loop reads CASSGGFEGYTF. In DNA, the CDR3 is TGTGCCAGCAGTGGAGGCTTCGAGGGCTACACCTTC.

This clonotype was observed many times. The chain recombines TRBV27 with TRBJ2-5; D unclear. Germline CDR1 is MNHEY and CDR2 is SMNVEV (reference sequence). The CDR3 is made up of 13 amino acids. With 6 bases removed from V and 5 bases from J, the gap between germline ends came to 13 bases. The CDR3, as DNA: TGTGCCAGCAGGACCTTGGGCCGCGAGACCCAGTACTTC. Translation gives CASRTLGRETQYF.

There are many counts of this clonotype. The V gene is TRBV20-1, the J gene TRBJ2-3; maybe TRBD2 (6 bases). The CDR3 sequence is 13 residues long. V was cut by 5 bases and J by 5 bases, with 14 bases left in between. Germline CDR1 DFQATT, CDR2 SNEGSKA (reference sequence). CDR3: CSADRRDLDTQYF. CDR3 bases: TGCAGTGCTGACCGCCGGGACTTAGATACGCAGTATTTT.

At least ten counts were recorded for this clonotype. The V call is TRBV2, the J call TRBJ2-7; possibly TRBD1 or TRBD2 for D (6 bases each). Germline CDR1 SNHLY, CDR2 FYNNEI. This CDR3 is built from 15 residues. Between the trimmed V and J ends, which lost 7 bases and 3 bases, there was a span of 19 bases. The CDR3, as DNA: TGTGCCAGCACCCTCTCTTTGGAGGGGGACTACGAGCAGTACTTC. Translating it yields CASTLSLEGDYEQYF.

V and J are TRBV19 and TRBJ1-1, with TRBD1 identical over 8 bases. The J segment lost 2 bases and the V segment lost 3 bases, leaving 2 bases of the junction unmatched. Germline V gives CDR1 LNHDA, CDR2 SQIVND (reference sequence). This CDR3 has 14 amino acids. CDR3: CASSIQGANTEAFF. The CDR3 DNA follows: TGTGCCAGTAGTATCCAGGGGGCTAACACTGAAGCTTTCTTT.

This clonotype was counted many times. This sequence joins TRBV20-1 and TRBJ2-7; TRBD2 might be the D (7 bases). This CDR3 has 13 amino acids. Germline V CDR1 and CDR2: DFQATT, SNEGSKA (reference sequence). Trimming shortened V by 6 bases and J by 7 bases, and 19 bases separated the two germline ends. The CDR3 loop is CSAGGRGRREQYF. In DNA form, the CDR3 reads TGCAGTGCGGGGGGGCGGGGGCGGAGAGAGCAGTACTTC.

The chain uses TRBV20-1 and TRBJ2-3, with D perhaps matching TRBD1 (6 bases). V was shortened by 6 bases and J by 6 bases, with 16 bases between the two germline ends. The CDR3 has 13 residues. Germline CDR1 reads DFQATT; CDR2 reads SNEGSKA (reference sequence). The CDR3 here is CSARGPLMDTQYF. The CDR3 DNA is TGCAGTGCCAGGGGCCCCCTCATGGATACGCAGTATTTT.

At least ten counts were recorded for this clonotype. The V gene is TRBV28, the J gene TRBJ1-4; D is perhaps TRBD1 (6 bases). The CDR3 consists of 15 residues. The V end was cut by 5 bases, the J end by 6 bases, with 16 bases between. Per the germline V gene, CDR1 is MDHEN and CDR2 is SYDVKM. The CDR3 DNA reads TGTGCCAGCAGTCAATCAGGGGTAGGGGATGAAAAACTGTTTTTT. The encoded protein is CASSQSGVGDEKLFF.

Only a few counts were recorded for this clonotype. The chain is built from TRBV7-9 and TRBJ2-1; 8 nucleotides agree with TRBD2. Trimming took 5 bases from V and 14 from J; bases not matched to a gene: 14. The CDR3 contains 14 residues. Germline V gives CDR1 SEHNR, CDR2 FQNEAQ (reference sequence). The CDR3 protein is CASSLYPSGSVEFF. The CDR3 nucleotides read TGTGCCAGCAGCCTGTACCCAAGCGGGAGTGTTGAGTTCTTC.

This clonotype was detected a few times. The gene calls are TRBV5-5 and TRBJ2-1; D is uncertain. The CDR3 is 16 residues long. CDR1 and CDR2 (germline): SGHKS, YYEKEE (reference sequence). Trimming took off 4 bases at V and 2 bases at J, with 16 bases between the two ends. CDR3 in amino acids: CASSGLKRHAYNEQFF. In nucleotides, the CDR3 is TGTGCCAGCAGCGGGCTGAAGAGACATGCCTACAATGAGCAGTTCTTC.

This clonotype was seen at least ten times. The chain recombines TRBV28 with TRBJ1-5, with 9 bases fitting TRBD1. This CDR3 is built from 17 residues. V was clipped by 2 bases and J by 3 bases; unmatched bases: 8. Germline V gives CDR1 MDHEN, CDR2 SYDVKM. CDR3 sequence reads: CASSLIRRTGDNQPQHF. DNA for the CDR3: TGTGCCAGCAGTTTAATCCGTCGGACAGGGGACAATCAGCCCCAGCATTTT.

In this sample, this clonotype turned up many times. The CDR3 sequence is CSARGRPGQGVSQPQHF. As DNA, the CDR3 is TGCAGTGCTAGAGGGAGACCGGGACAGGGCGTATCGCAGCCCCAGCATTTT. V is TRBV20-1 and J is TRBJ1-5; TRBD1 aligns across 9 bases. The CDR3 sequence is 17 residues long. CDR1 is DFQATT and CDR2 is SNEGSKA in the germline V gene (reference sequence). Trimming cost V 1 base and J 7 bases; bases outside gene matches: 14.

This clonotype was seen at least ten times. The rearrangement joins TRBV6-1 to TRBJ2-3; D ambiguous. This CDR3 has 13 residues. V lost 5 bases and J 4 bases, leaving 10 bases between the germline ends. Germline V gene data show CDR1 as MNHNS and CDR2 as SASEGT. The CDR3 DNA follows: TGTGCCAGCAGTTACGCTGGCGCAGATACGCAGTATTTT. It translates to CASSYAGADTQYF.

This clonotype was seen at least ten times. The chain has TRBV10-3 and TRBJ2-3; 7 bases are shared with TRBD1. Germline-derived CDR1 and CDR2 are ENHRY and SYGVKD. The CDR3 is made up of 19 amino acids. V was clipped by 4 bases and J by 2 bases; unmatched bases: 18. The CDR3 here is CAISGQGNTPQEYTDTQYF. The CDR3 coding sequence is TGTGCCATCAGTGGACAGGGTAATACTCCCCAAGAGTACACAGATACGCAGTATTTT.

This clonotype was detected many times. The genes are TRBV28 and TRBJ2-3; D call uncertain. The ends were cut back, 5 bases at V and 9 bases at J, with 12 bases in the middle. CDR3 size: 12 residues. Germline CDR1 reads MDHEN; CDR2 reads SYDVKM. In DNA form, the CDR3 reads TGTGCCAGCAGTACCCTAGTGCTGACGCAGTATTTT. This codes for CASSTLVLTQYF.

This sequence joins TRBV5-1 and TRBJ2-7; D uncertain. The length of the CDR3 is 12 residues. Germline loops: CDR1 SGHRS, CDR2 YFSETQ. Trimming removed 0 bases from V and 7 bases from J, with 8 bases in between. In DNA, the CDR3 is TGCGCCAGCAGCTTGGCACGCTCGGAGCAGTACTTC. Translated: CASSLARSEQYF. The full variable domain, in which reference TRBV5-1 and TRBJ2-7 provide the parts outside the CDR3, is KAGVTQTPRYLIKTRGQQVTLSCSPISGHRSVSWYQQTPGQGLQFLFEYFSETQRNKGNFPGRFSGRQFSNSRSEMNVSTLELGDSALYLCASSLARSEQYFGPGTRLTVT.

J is TRBJ2-3 and V is TRBV20-1; 9 positions match TRBD1. V shed 5 bases, J shed 2 bases, and the junction held 8 bases outside the gene matches. CDR3 length equals 15 residues. CDR1 DFQATT and CDR2 SNEGSKA come from the germline V gene (reference sequence). The CDR3 spells CSAVGDREFTDTQYF. In nucleotides, the CDR3 is TGCAGTGCTGTAGGGGACAGGGAATTCACAGATACGCAGTATTTT.

V is TRBV28 and J is TRBJ1-2; D unresolved. The CDR3 has 13 amino acids. V shed 4 bases and J shed 5 bases, with 11 bases lying between them. CDR1 is MDHEN and CDR2 is SYDVKM in the germline V gene. For the CDR3, the DNA is TGTGCCAGCAGTTATCGGCCCTCTTATGGCTACACCTTC. As protein: CASSYRPSYGYTF.

This clonotype was found a few times. This chain uses TRBV20-1 with TRBJ2-1; TRBD2 might be the D (6 bases). The CDR3 contains 15 residues. The V and J ends lost 0 bases and 2 bases respectively, with 11 bases between them. The germline gives CDR1 DFQATT, CDR2 SNEGSKA (reference sequence). The CDR3 loop reads CSARDTSSPYNEQFF. In DNA, the CDR3 is TGCAGTGCTAGAGATACTAGCAGCCCCTACAATGAGCAGTTCTTC.

This clonotype turned up a few times. Being one base from a much bigger clone, this may be a read error. The chain recombines TRBV3-1 with TRBJ1-1; D perhaps matches TRBD1 (6 bases). V gave up 4 bases and J gave up 4 bases, with 19 bases separating them. Germline CDR1 and CDR2: LGHDT and YNNKEL (reference sequence). This CDR3 is 16 amino acids long. CDR3 nucleotide sequence: TGTGCCAGCAGCCCCTCGGACAGATACATGAGCACTGAAGCTTTCTTT. Protein sequence: CASSPSDRYMSTEAFF.

Many counts were recorded for this clonotype. The chain employs TRBV9 and TRBJ2-3; 10 positions agree with TRBD2. Trimming took 3 bases from V and 3 from J; bases not matched to a gene: 7. The CDR3 spans 16 residues. Per the germline V gene, CDR1 is SGDLS and CDR2 is YYNGEE. Here the CDR3 reads CASSALTSGYTDTQYF. DNA for the CDR3: TGTGCCAGCAGCGCCCTGACTAGCGGGTATACAGATACGCAGTATTTT.